The following is a T cell receptor (beta chain) sequence with its context. Its target is unknown. The data were taken from a study of a mutant IDH1 vaccine in newly diagnosed glioma. Study in general: Following radiotherapy alone, or alongside temozolomide cycles, vaccination was started after an interval of 4-6 weeks. Previous treatment comprised radiotherapy, temozolomide, or both, mostly both.

V shed 5 bases, J shed 4 bases, and the junction held 9 bases outside the gene matches. The CDR3 sequence is 16 residues long. Germline V gene lookup returns CDR1 SEHNR and CDR2 FQNEAQ (reference sequence). Data came from immunoSEQ multiplex PCR; TCRdb stores just in-frame clones and leaves some out. The sample lists under 150,000 clones, almost 90% occurring once. Whole-study results and caveats: With respect to changes in top peripheral T cell clonotypes, pseudoprogression seemed unrelated. The study observed vaccine-induced immune responses in about 93% of patients.

This sample's time point: week 11, during vaccination. The content of each vaccine dose was 300 ug of mutant IDH1 20-mer peptide, and topical imiquimod accompanied it. The chain uses TRBV7-9 and TRBJ2-2; 8 bases line up with TRBD1. The input for sequencing was PBMCs, taken from a glioma patient whose treatment included an IDH1 peptide vaccine. The TCR originated in a woman aged 50 to 65 with glioma. The CDR3 reads CASSLPQGAGTGELFF. For the CDR3, the DNA is TGTGCCAGCAGCCTACCGCAGGGGGCCGGCACCGGGGAGCTGTTTTTT. The full variable domain, in which reference TRBV7-9 and TRBJ2-2 provide the parts outside the CDR3, is DTGVSQNPRHKITKRGQNVTFRCDPISEHNRLYWYRQTLGQGPEFLTYFQNEAQLEKSRLLSDRFSAERPKGSFSTLEIQRTEQGDSAMYLCASSLPQGAGTGELFFGEGSRLTVL.